The TCR beta chain described here comes from a study of early T cells in non-severe SARS-CoV-2 infection. General study findings and limits: Clonotype matching in VDJdb favored anti-spike CD8 responses and did not capture private and CD4 specificities.

TCRdb reprocessed the 5' RACE reads with MiXCR, giving one entry per CDR3 protein. The sample consists of about 79,000 distinct CDR3 sequences, less than 15% of them appearing once. This clonotype was picked up a small number of times. As yet, its antigen is unknown. Sequences were obtained from whole blood. The receptor was derived from an adult who was a healthcare worker with PCR-confirmed SARS-CoV-2 infection or an uninfected control (not recorded which).

The CDR3 here is CASSTGGSTEAFF. The CDR3 DNA is TGTGCCAGCAGCACAGGGGGAAGCACTGAAGCTTTCTTT. The V gene is TRBV6-6, the J gene TRBJ1-1; the match to TRBD1 covers 8 bases. The germline CDR1 and CDR2 sequences are MNHNY and SVGAGI (reference sequence). V lost 6 bases to trimming and J lost 4 bases; unmatched junction nucleotides: 4. This CDR3 spans 13 amino acids.